This T cell receptor (beta chain) stems from a study of blood T cells in healthy people across ages. Study-level points and caveats: A strong correlation was seen between TCR beta diversity and naive T cell percentage.

With a J-beta primer mix and a sample-barcoded 5' primer, a second PCR ran about 7 to 11 cycles. Unique molecular identifiers of 12 random nucleotides labeled each cDNA. TCRdb called the 5' RACE reads again in MiXCR, with one record for every CDR3 protein. The sample comprises over 1,200,000 distinct CDR3 sequences, approximately 63% of which are singletons, and over 5% rests with the top ten. Each sample used at least 7 million PBMCs. With respect to this clonotype: Its antigen is as yet unknown.

V was trimmed by 5 bases and J by 0 bases, leaving 12 bases between them. CDR1 SGHRS and CDR2 YFSETQ come from the germline V gene. This CDR3 has 14 residues. This clonotype was obtained from a man younger than 35 in good health. The rearrangement uses TRBV5-1 and TRBJ2-7, with D tentatively TRBD2 (6 bases). The specimen was blood. The CDR3 loop is CASRGGTGSYEQYF. The CDR3 DNA reads as TGCGCCAGCAGAGGCGGGACGGGCTCCTACGAGCAGTACTTC.